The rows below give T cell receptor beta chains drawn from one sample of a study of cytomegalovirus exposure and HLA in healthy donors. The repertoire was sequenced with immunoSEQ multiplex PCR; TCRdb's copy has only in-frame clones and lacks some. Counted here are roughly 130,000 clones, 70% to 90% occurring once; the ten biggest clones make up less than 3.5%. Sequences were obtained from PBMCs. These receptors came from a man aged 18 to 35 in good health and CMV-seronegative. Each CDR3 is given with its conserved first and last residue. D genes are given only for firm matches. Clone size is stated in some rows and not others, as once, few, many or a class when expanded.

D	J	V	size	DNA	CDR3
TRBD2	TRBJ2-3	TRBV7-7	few	TGTGCCAGCAGCTCTAGCGGGAGGGATCCGTATTTT	CASSSSGRDPYF
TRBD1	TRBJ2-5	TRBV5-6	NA	TGTGCCAGCAGCTTGGTTCAGGGGGAAGAGACCCAGTACTTC	CASSLVQGEETQYF
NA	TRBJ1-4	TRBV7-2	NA	TGTGCCAGCAGCCTCTCGGGGGTAGGGACGGCTAATGAAAAACTGTTTTTT	CASSLSGVGTANEKLFF
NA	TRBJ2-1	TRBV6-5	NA	TGTGCCAGCAGTTACACGGCAGGGGCCTACAATGAGCAGTTCTTC	CASSYTAGAYNEQFF
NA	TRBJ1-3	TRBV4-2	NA	TGTGCCAGCAGCCAAGATTCCCAGGTCTCTGGAAACACCATATATTTT	CASSQDSQVSGNTIYF
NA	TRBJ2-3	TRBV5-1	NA	TGCGCCAGTAACCACGGAGGTTCGGGGACAGATACGCAGTATTTT	CASNHGGSGTDTQYF
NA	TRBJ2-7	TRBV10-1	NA	TGCGCCAGCAGAAAGCCTGGTTCGAGCCAGTACTTC	CASRKPGSSQYF
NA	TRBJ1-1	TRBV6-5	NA	TGTGCCAGCAGTTACTCGTACGGGTACACTGAAGCTTTCTTT	CASSYSYGYTEAFF
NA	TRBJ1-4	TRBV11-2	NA	TGTGCCAGCAGCTTAGGTTGGGCCTACGAAAAACTGTTTTTT	CASSLGWAYEKLFF
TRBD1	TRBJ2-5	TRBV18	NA	TGTGCCAGCTCACCTCGGACAGGGGAGACCCAGTACTTC	CASSPRTGETQYF
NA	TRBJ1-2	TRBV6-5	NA	TGTGCCAGCAGTTACTCGGGGCCAAGGTATGGCTACACCTTC	CASSYSGPRYGYTF
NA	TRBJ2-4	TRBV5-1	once	TGCGCCAGCAGCTCGACGGGGAGTTGGGGAAACATTCAGTACTTC	CASSSTGSWGNIQYF
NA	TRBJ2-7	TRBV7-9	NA	TGTGCCAGCAGCTTGTACGTGGGCCGCACCTACGAGCAGTACTTC	CASSLYVGRTYEQYF
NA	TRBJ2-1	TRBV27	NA	TGTGCCAGCAGTTTACTGCGGAGCTCCTACAATGAGCAGTTCTTC	CASSLLRSSYNEQFF
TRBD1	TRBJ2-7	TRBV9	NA	TGTGCCAGCAGCGTAGGGATTGACAGGGACTCCTACGAGCAGTACTTC	CASSVGIDRDSYEQYF
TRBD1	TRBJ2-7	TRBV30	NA	TGTGCCTGGAGTCCAGACAGGGTCTACGAGCAGTACTTC	CAWSPDRVYEQYF
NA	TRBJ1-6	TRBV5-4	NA	TGTGCCAGCAGCTTGGGGGGACGGGGGGATAATTCACCCCTCCACTTT	CASSLGGRGDNSPLHF
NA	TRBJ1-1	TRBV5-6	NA	TGTGCCAGCAGCTTTAGGGGTCTGAAGAACACTGAAGCTTTCTTT	CASSFRGLKNTEAFF
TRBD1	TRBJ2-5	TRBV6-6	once	TGTGCCAGCAGTTACCTGGCACAGGGGCAAGAGACCCAGTACTTC	CASSYLAQGQETQYF
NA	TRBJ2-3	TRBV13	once	TGTGCCAGCAGCTGCGGGACTTTGGATACGCAGTATTTT	CASSCGTLDTQYF
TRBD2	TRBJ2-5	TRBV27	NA	TGTGCCAGCAGTTTTTTTAGGCCCGCGGGGGGAGAGACCCAGTACTTC	CASSFFRPAGGETQYF
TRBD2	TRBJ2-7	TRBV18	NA	TGTGCCAGCTCACCAGGGACTAACTCCTACGAGCAGTACTTC	CASSPGTNSYEQYF
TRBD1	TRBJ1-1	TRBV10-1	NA	TGCGCCAGCAGTGGCGGGACAGCGAACACTGAAGCTTTCTTT	CASSGGTANTEAFF
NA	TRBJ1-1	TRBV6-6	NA	TGTGCCAGTAACTTTCTTCGGGGTTCCACTGAAGCTTTCTTT	CASNFLRGSTEAFF
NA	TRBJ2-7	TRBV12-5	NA	TGTGCTAGTGGTTTCGGACAGTCCACCTACGAGCAGTACTTC	CASGFGQSTYEQYF
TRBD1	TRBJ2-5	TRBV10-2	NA	TGCGCCAGCACTCCGACAGGGGAAGAGACCCAGTACTTC	CASTPTGEETQYF
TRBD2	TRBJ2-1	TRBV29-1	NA	TGCAGCGTTGAAGGGACGTTGACTAGCGGGGATGCTGAGCAGTTCTTC	CSVEGTLTSGDAEQFF
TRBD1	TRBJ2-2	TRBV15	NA	TGTGCCACCAGCATCCACAGGGGGCAAGCCGGGGAGCTGTTTTTT	CATSIHRGQAGELFF
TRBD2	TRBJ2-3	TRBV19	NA	TGTGCCAGTACTCAACTAGCGGGAGGCACAGATACGCAGTATTTT	CASTQLAGGTDTQYF
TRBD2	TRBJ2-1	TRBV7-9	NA	TGTGCCAGCAGCTTGGGTCCTAGCGGGGGGATAAATGAGCAGTTCTTC	CASSLGPSGGINEQFF
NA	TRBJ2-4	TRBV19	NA	TGTGCCAGTAGTATAGTTCCGGGAGCCAAAAACATTCAGTACTTC	CASSIVPGAKNIQYF
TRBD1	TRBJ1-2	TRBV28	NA	TGTGCCAGCAGCTCTGCCGGGACAGGGGCTCACCTGACTAACTATGGCTACACCTTC	CASSSAGTGAHLTNYGYTF
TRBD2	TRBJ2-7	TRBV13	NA	TGTGCCAGCAGCCCGCGACTAGCGACCATCTACGAGCAGTACTTC	CASSPRLATIYEQYF
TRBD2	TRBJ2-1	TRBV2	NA	TGTGCCAGCAGAGCCGGGACTACCATTTACAATGAGCAGTTCTTC	CASRAGTTIYNEQFF
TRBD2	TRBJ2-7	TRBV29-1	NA	TGCAGCGTTTCCGGGACTAGCGGGGCAGATGGGGCTTACGAGCAGTACTTC	CSVSGTSGADGAYEQYF
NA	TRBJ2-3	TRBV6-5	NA	TGTGCCAGCAGTTTTGGCCAGGAGGGCACAGATACGCAGTATTTT	CASSFGQEGTDTQYF
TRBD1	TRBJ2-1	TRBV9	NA	TGTGCCAGCAGCGTAGCTGGGACAGGGGGCAATGAGCAGTTCTTC	CASSVAGTGGNEQFF
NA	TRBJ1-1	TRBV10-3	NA	TGTGCCATCAGCGACAATCGAATCACTGAAGCTTTCTTT	CAISDNRITEAFF
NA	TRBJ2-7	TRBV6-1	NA	TGTGCCAGCAGTGAACGTCCGGCGGGCTTCTCCTACGAGCAGTACTTC	CASSERPAGFSYEQYF
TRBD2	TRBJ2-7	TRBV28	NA	TGTGCCAGCAGTTTATTACTAGCGGGAGCCAGCTTCTACGAGCAGTACTTC	CASSLLLAGASFYEQYF
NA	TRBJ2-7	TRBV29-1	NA	TGCAGCGTTCAGGGCGGGATCCTTCTTTCCTACGAGCAGTACTTC	CSVQGGILLSYEQYF
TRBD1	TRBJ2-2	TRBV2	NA	TGTGCCAGCAGGCCCGGGACAGATAACACCGGGGAGCTGTTTTTT	CASRPGTDNTGELFF
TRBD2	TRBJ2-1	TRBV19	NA	TGTGCCAGTAGTAGAAACCGAGCGGGAGGAACCTACAATGAGCAGTTCTTC	CASSRNRAGGTYNEQFF
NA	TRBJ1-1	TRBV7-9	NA	TGTGCCAGCAGCCCGGACAGAACGAACACTGAAGCTTTCTTT	CASSPDRTNTEAFF
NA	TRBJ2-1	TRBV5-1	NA	TGCGCCAGCAGCTGGGGGGTGGCTACGCAGTTCTTC	CASSWGVATQFF
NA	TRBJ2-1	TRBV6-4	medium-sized	TGTGCCAGCAGTGAGGGGGGTCGTCATGAGCAGTTCTTC	CASSEGGRHEQFF
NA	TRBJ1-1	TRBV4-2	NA	TGTGCCAGCAGCCAAGATACGATAGCTGAAGCTTTCTTT	CASSQDTIAEAFF
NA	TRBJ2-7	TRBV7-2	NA	TGTGCCAGCAGCCAAGGAGTTTTAGAGCAGTACTTC	CASSQGVLEQYF